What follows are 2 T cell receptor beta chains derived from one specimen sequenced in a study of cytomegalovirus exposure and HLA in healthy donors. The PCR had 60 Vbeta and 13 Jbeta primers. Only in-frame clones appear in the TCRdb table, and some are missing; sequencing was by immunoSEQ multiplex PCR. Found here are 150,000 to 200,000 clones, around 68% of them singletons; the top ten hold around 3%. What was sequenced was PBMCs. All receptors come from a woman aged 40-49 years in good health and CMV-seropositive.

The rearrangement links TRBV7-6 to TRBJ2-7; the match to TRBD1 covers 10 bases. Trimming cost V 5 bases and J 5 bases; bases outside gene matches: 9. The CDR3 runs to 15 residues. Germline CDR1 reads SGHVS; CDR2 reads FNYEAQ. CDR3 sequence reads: CASSKGQGGFHEQYF. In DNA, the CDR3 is TGTGCCAGCAGCAAAGGACAGGGGGGTTTCCACGAGCAGTACTTC. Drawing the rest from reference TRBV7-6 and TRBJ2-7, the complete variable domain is GAGVSQSPRYKVTKRGQDVALRCDPISGHVSLYWYRQALGQGPEFLTYFNYEAQQDKSGLPNDRFSAERPEGSISTLTIQRTEQRDSAMYRCASSKGQGGFHEQYFGPGTRLTVT.

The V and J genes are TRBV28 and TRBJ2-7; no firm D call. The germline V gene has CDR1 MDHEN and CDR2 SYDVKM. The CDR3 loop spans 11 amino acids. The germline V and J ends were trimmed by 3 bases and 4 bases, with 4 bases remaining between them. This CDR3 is CASSFKYEQYF. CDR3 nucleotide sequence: TGTGCCAGCAGTTTCAAATACGAGCAGTACTTC.